This T cell receptor (beta chain) is from a study of T cells after yellow fever vaccination. In its sample, this clonotype was seen many times. The CDR3 contains 16 residues. Trimming left V 0 bases short and J 7 bases short, with 16 bases between. The germline V gene has CDR1 LNHNV and CDR2 YYDKDF (reference sequence). TCRdb used MiXCR to reprocess the 5' RACE reads, holding one entry per CDR3 protein. The data contain some 340,000 distinct CDR3 sequences, about 4% of them singletons. The sequence derives from a man aged 18 to 30 who received the YFV17D yellow fever vaccine. This chain joins TRBV15 and TRBJ2-4; possibly TRBD1 for D (6 bases). Material: PBMCs, obtained 5 days after the yellow fever booster vaccination. The CDR3 DNA reads as TGTGCCACCAGCAGAGATCCCGGGGCGCAGGGGAACATTCAGTACTTC. Its protein is CATSRDPGAQGNIQYF.